The source of this T cell receptor (beta chain) is a study of vaccination effects on CD4 cells after COVID-19. Study background: Samples gathered post-vaccine arrived a median of 72 days past the second dose.

V lost 0 bases, J lost 2 bases, and 11 bases lay in between. The CDR3 totals 16 residues. CDR1 is SGHKS, CDR2 YYEKEE, per germline (reference sequence). Repertoires were generated with immunoSEQ multiplex PCR, while TCRdb's copy carries only in-frame clones and drops some. The data show tens of thousands of clones, over 70% seen once. Antigen-specific CD4+ T cells expanded by the ViraFEST assay with viral peptide pools were then sequenced. Subsequent to a culture period of about ten days, CD4+ T cells were isolated. Vaccine administered to participants consisted of two doses of either BNT162b2 or mRNA-1273. None of the vaccinated had previously contracted SARS-CoV-2, and their nucleocapsid antibodies tested negative. PBMC cultures contained about 2 million cells per well, 10 IU/ml IL-2 and 10 ug/ml peptides. Remarks on this clone: The antigen remains undetermined.

The starting material was CD4+ T cells from PBMCs cultured with HCoV-229E spike peptides, obtained after COVID-19 vaccination. The chain employs TRBV5-5 and TRBJ2-2; D gene uncertain. The sequence was obtained from a human donor who received a COVID-19 vaccine. The CDR3 bases are TGTGCCAGCAGCTTGGACCGGACGGTAAACACCGGGGAGCTGTTTTTT. This sequence encodes CASSLDRTVNTGELFF. Filled out from reference TRBV5-5 and TRBJ2-2, the complete variable domain reads DAGVTQSPTHLIKTRGQQVTLRCSPISGHKSVSWYQQVLGQGPQFIFQYYEKEERGRGNFPDRFSARQFPNYSSELNVNALLLGDSALYLCASSLDRTVNTGELFFGEGSRLTVL.